The following is a T cell receptor (beta chain) sequence with its context. The source of the sample is a study of PD-1 blockade in classical Hodgkin lymphoma. Autologous stem cell transplantation was followed by relapse in every patient, and brentuximab vedotin exposure varied. Sequenced by immunoSEQ multiplex PCR; TCRdb stores in-frame clones only, minus some. This sample has approximately 90,000 clones, with about 93% found just once. The CDR3 totals 11 residues. CDR1 is MNHEY and CDR2 is SVGAGI in the germline V gene. V lost 6 bases and J 4 bases, leaving 6 bases between the germline ends. The sequence came from a human donor with classical Hodgkin lymphoma. The sequencing used peripheral blood mononuclear cells (PBMCs), collected before the second cycle of nivolumab. The rearrangement links TRBV6-5 to TRBJ1-1; D is ambiguous. CDR3 region: CASRSGTEAFF. The DNA for the CDR3 is TGTGCCAGCAGAAGTGGCACTGAAGCTTTCTTT.